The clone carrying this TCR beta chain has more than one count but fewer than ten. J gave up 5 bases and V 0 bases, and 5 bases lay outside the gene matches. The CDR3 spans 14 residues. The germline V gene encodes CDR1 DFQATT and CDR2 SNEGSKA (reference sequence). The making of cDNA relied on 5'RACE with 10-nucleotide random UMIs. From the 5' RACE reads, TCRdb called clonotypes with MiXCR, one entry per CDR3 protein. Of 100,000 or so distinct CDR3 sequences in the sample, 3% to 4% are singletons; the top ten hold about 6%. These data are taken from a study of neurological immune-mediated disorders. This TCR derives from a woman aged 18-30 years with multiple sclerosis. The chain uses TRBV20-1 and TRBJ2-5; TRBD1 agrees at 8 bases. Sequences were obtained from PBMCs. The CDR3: CSARDYRGIETQYF. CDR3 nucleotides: TGCAGTGCTAGAGACTACAGGGGGATCGAGACCCAGTACTTC.